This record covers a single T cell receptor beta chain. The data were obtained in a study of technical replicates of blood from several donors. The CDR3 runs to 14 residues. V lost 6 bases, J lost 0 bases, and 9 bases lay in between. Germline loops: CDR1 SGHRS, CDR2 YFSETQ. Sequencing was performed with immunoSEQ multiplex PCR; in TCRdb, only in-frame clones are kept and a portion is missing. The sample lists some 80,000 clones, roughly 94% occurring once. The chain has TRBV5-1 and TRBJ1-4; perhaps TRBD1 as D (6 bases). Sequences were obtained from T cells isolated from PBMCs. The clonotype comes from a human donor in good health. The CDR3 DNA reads TGCGCCAGCAAAGAGGGGGCAACTAATGAAAAACTGTTTTTT. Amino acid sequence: CASKEGATNEKLFF. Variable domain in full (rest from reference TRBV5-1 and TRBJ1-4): KAGVTQTPRYLIKTRGQQVTLSCSPISGHRSVSWYQQTPGQGLQFLFEYFSETQRNKGNFPGRFSGRQFSNSRSEMNVSTLELGDSALYLCASKEGATNEKLFFGSGTQLSVL.